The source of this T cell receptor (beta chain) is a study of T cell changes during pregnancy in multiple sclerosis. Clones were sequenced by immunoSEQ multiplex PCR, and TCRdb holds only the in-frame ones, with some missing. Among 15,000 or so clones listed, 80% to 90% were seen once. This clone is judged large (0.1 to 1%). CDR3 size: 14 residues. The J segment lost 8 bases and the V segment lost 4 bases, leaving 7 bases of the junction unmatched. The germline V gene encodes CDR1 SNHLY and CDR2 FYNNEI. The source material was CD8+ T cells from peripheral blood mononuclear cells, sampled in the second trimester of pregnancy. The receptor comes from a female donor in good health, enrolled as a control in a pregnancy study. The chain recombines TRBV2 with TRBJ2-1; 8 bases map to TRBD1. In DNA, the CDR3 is TGTGCCAGCAGTGTTGGACAGGGTAATGATGAGCAGTTCTTC. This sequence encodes CASSVGQGNDEQFF.